Below are 5 T cell receptor beta chains sequenced from a single sample in a study of cytomegalovirus exposure and HLA in healthy donors. Both 60 Vbeta primers and 13 Jbeta primers went into the PCR. The table came from immunoSEQ multiplex PCR; TCRdb's copy has only in-frame clones and leaves some out. The data hold 55,000 to 70,000 clones, with 65% to 80% observed a single time. Input material: PBMCs. All receptors derive from a man between 35 and 55 years old in good health and CMV-seropositive.

The chain joins TRBV7-6 to TRBJ2-7; 8 bases map to TRBD1. V shed 2 bases, J shed 0 bases, and the junction held 6 bases outside the gene matches. This CDR3 has 16 residues. Germline V gene data show CDR1 as SGHVS and CDR2 as FNYEAQ. CDR3 amino acids: CASSLHSGGGSYEQYF. Written as DNA, the CDR3 is TGTGCCAGCAGCTTACATTCAGGGGGCGGCTCCTACGAGCAGTACTTC.

This sequence joins TRBV7-2 and TRBJ2-1; D might be TRBD1 (5 bases). Germline V gene data show CDR1 as SGHTA and CDR2 as FQGNSA. Trimming took 2 bases from V and 2 from J, leaving 10 bases between them. The CDR3 loop spans 15 amino acids. The CDR3 region is CASSLFRVTYNEQFF. The CDR3 DNA reads as TGTGCCAGCAGCTTATTCAGGGTGACCTACAATGAGCAGTTCTTC.

The gene calls are TRBV23-1 and TRBJ2-3; the match to TRBD2 covers 10 bases. TRBV23-1 is placed among ORFs of uncertain function. CDR3 size: 19 residues. Trimming removed 4 bases from V and 0 bases from J; junction bases left unmatched: 13. The DNA for the CDR3 is TGCGCCAGCAGTCGCCAGGGCCCCACTAGCGGGACTAGCACAGATACGCAGTATTTT. Residues: CASSRQGPTSGTSTDTQYF.

The table lists this clone with a few counts. The chain has TRBV9 and TRBJ1-1; D is unclear. V gave up 4 bases and J gave up 1 base, with 11 bases separating them. Looked up from germline, CDR1 is SGDLS and CDR2 is YYNGEE. This CDR3 spans 14 amino acids. The chain's CDR3 is CASSNNQANTEAFF. CDR3 nucleotides: TGTGCCAGCAGCAATAATCAGGCGAACACTGAAGCTTTCTTT.

This chain connects TRBV6-1 to TRBJ2-1, with 9 bases lining up with TRBD1. The CDR3 is 15 residues long. Germline CDR1 is MNHNS and CDR2 is SASEGT. Trimming took 6 bases from V and 4 from J; bases not matched to a gene: 7. CDR3 bases: TGTGCCAGCAGAACACCGGGACAGGGATACAATGAGCAGTTCTTC. Translated: CASRTPGQGYNEQFF.